Sequencing of this TCR beta chain was carried out in a study of blood T cell repertoires in COVID-19. As for the study in general: Both acute and convalescent COVID-19 samples were obtained from the United States, Italy and Spain.

Original methodology: Amplifying reference gene primers gave estimates of nucleated cell counts. Profiling relied on immunoSEQ multiplex PCR, and the TCRdb table lists in-frame clones only, not all of them. That table supplies the V and J calls and clone size; D and trimming were determined from the DNA. The sample has around 70,000 clones, around 83% seen once. This TCR derives from a man aged 50 to 60 with acute or convalescent COVID-19. The sample consisted of peripheral blood.

The CDR3: CASSLGTGGSQPQHF. CDR3 nucleotides: TGTGCCAGCAGTTTAGGGACAGGGGGTTCTCAGCCCCAGCATTTT. The chain uses TRBV27 and TRBJ1-5; 11 nucleotides align to TRBD1. From germline, CDR1 is MNHEY and CDR2 SMNVEV (reference sequence). V lost 2 bases to trimming and J lost 6 bases; unmatched junction nucleotides: 3. The CDR3 contains 15 residues.